This is a list of T cell receptor beta chains from one sample in a study of blood T cell repertoires in COVID-19. Here immunoSEQ multiplex PCR was the method, and the copy in TCRdb shows in-frame clones only, minus some. The data contain 140,000 to 150,000 clones, about 83% of them singletons. The sequenced sample consisted of peripheral blood. These receptors all come from a man aged 45-65 years with acute or convalescent COVID-19. The conserved cysteine and the conserved F or W are not part of the CDR3 here. Not all rows give a size; the values are once, few, many and, for expanded clones, a class.

TRBV24-1	.	TRBJ2-2	ATSDHRGRSGELF
TRBV6-6	.	TRBJ2-1	ASRPGGPLTYNEQF
TRBV30	many	TRBJ2-3	AWGDRGLGDTQY
TRBV30	.	TRBJ2-3	AWSVGQGPGDTQY
TRBV6-2/TRBV6-3	.	TRBJ1-5	ASSYSSSASQPQH
TRBV5-5	.	TRBJ2-4	ASSLTSGNLLAKNIQY
TRBV27	.	TRBJ1-4	ASSLSQFNEKLF
TRBV9	.	TRBJ1-6	ASSAGRQGNSPLH
TRBV29-1	once	TRBJ2-6	SVLDSSGANVLT
TRBV19	.	TRBJ2-1	ASRTGPRDEQF
TRBV21-1	.	TRBJ2-5	ASNLSRDRCETQY
TRBV2	.	TRBJ1-1	ASSEWGDRTEAF
TRBV3-1/TRBV3-2	.	TRBJ1-1	ASSQKYTNTEAF
TRBV5-1	.	TRBJ2-2	ASILEVNTGELF
TRBV4-1	.	TRBJ2-7	ASSHPSGNGGEQY
TRBV15	.	TRBJ1-4	ATSRDRQINEKLF
TRBV18	once	TRBJ2-5	ASSRLRVQETQY
TRBV18	few	TRBJ1-2	ASSQGRGRESYT
TRBV30	.	TRBJ2-5	AWSVSSGGRGETQY
TRBV10-3	few	TRBJ1-5	AISQSRDRGLQPQH
TRBV6-5	.	TRBJ1-4	ASSYVAGLKLF
TRBV6-5	.	TRBJ1-1	ASRAGEKAF
TRBV10-3	.	TRBJ2-3	AISSSGGISTDTQY
TRBV6-5	.	TRBJ1-2	ASGRGEGGYT
TRBV6-1	.	TRBJ2-5	ASSERPEETQY
TRBV5-4	once	TRBJ2-1	ASSSSRDLFQF
TRBV5-4	.	TRBJ2-3	ASSLSRFTDTQY
TRBV7-6	.	TRBJ2-1	ASSLGLAGSGQF
TRBV2	.	TRBJ1-5	ASSESGVNQPQH
TRBV7-8	.	TRBJ1-2	ASSLSGQGPGYT
TRBV29-1	.	TRBJ1-1	SVDEYSNTEAF
TRBV28	.	TRBJ1-2	ASRLTGYGYT
TRBV29-1	.	TRBJ2-1	SVEGPTGNEQF
TRBV24-1	.	TRBJ2-3	ATSEPGLAGGGTDTQY
TRBV7-2	.	TRBJ2-7	ASSNPTSGGDYEQY
TRBV7-2	.	TRBJ2-1	ASCERGRNNEQF